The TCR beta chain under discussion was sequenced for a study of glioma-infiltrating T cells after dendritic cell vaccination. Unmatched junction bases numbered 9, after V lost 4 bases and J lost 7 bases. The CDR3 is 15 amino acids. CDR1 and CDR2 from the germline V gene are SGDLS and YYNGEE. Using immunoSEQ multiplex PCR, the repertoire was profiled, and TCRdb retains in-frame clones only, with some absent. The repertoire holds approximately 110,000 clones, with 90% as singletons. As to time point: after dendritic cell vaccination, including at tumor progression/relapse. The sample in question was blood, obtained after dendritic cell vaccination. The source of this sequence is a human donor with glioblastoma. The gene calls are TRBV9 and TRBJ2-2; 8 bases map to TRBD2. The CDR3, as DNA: TGTGCCAGCAGCCCCAGATGGAGCGGGGGCGGGGAGCTGTTTTTT. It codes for CASSPRWSGGGELFF.